This T cell receptor beta chain derives from a study of vaccination and CD4 T cells after COVID-19. Study at large: Researchers treated cells with overlapping spike peptides taken from SARS-CoV-2, HCoV-NL63, HCoV-OC43 and HCoV-229E.

Sequencing of cultured CD4+ T cell DNA used the Oncomine TCR Beta short-read assay. TCRdb processed the PCR reads anew with MiXCR; each CDR3 protein has one entry. The top ten clones hold 5.5% to 8.5% of a sample with roughly 18,000 distinct CDR3 sequences, approximately 49% of them seen once. Germline-derived CDR1 and CDR2 are MDHEN and SYDVKM. Trimming shortened V by 10 bases and J by 0 bases, and 13 bases separated the two germline ends. The CDR3 is 14 amino acids. This clonotype was seen a few times. Its antigen remains unknown. Sample treatment: approximately nine-day PBMC culture with coronavirus spike peptide pools or control peptides (ViraFEST assay).

The material was CD4+ T cells from blood, cultured in vitro, obtained before SARS-CoV-2 vaccination. The chain joins TRBV28 to TRBJ1-5; no clear D. The receptor was isolated from a human donor who had recovered from COVID-19. The CDR3, as DNA: TGTGCCAACGCCCCCAGTTATAGCAATCAGCCCCAGCATTTT. Translated: CANAPSYSNQPQHF.